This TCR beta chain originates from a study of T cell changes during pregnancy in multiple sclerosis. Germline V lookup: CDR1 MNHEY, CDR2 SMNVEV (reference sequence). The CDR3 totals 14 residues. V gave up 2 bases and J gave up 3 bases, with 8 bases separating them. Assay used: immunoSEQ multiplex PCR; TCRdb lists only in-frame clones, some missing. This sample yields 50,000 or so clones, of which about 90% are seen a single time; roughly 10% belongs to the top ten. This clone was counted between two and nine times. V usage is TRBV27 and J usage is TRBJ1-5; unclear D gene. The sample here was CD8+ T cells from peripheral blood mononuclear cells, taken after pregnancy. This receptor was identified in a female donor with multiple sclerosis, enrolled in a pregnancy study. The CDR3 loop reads CASSLTGINQPQHF. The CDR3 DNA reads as TGTGCCAGCAGTTTAACCGGGATCAATCAGCCCCAGCATTTT.